This record covers a single TCR beta chain. The antigen remains unidentified. This specimen comes from a study of lymphopenia after photon versus proton radiotherapy. Using immunoSEQ multiplex PCR, the repertoire was profiled, and TCRdb retains in-frame clones only, with some absent. The sample lists 20,000 to 30,000 clones; nearly 85% were seen once. Notes on the study in general: A bigger post-nadir fall in TCR diversity correlated inversely with survival time in deceased patients. After the lymphocyte nadir, photon-treated repertoires showed oligoclonal expansion, especially of CD8+ Temra cells.

Trimming left V 0 bases short and J 4 bases short, with 15 bases between. CDR1 and CDR2 (germline): LNHDA, SQIVND (reference sequence). This CDR3 is built from 16 residues. V and J are TRBV19 and TRBJ1-2; D unresolved. The sequenced sample was peripheral blood, obtained from a patient treated with proton-based radiotherapy. This clonotype was sampled from a woman between 70 and 85 years old with pancreatic cancer. The CDR3 protein is CASSIDAQRSGYGYTF. The CDR3, as DNA: TGTGCCAGTAGTATAGATGCTCAGAGATCTGGCTATGGCTACACCTTC.